What follows are 3 T cell receptor beta chains derived from one specimen sequenced in a study of shared clonotypes between healthy human individuals. Sequencing used immunoSEQ multiplex PCR; TCRdb keeps in-frame clones, though not all of them. Of about 1.1 million clones in the sample, roughly 80% were seen once. The sequencing sample was made of memory CD4+ T cells from PBMCs. The subset is: CD45RA-negative fraction. The source is a man aged 18 to 29 in good health. Some clones in this sample may be carry-over from other donors' samples.

This clone is a singleton in its sample. In nucleotides, the CDR3 is TGTGCCAGCAATCTAGCGGGAGTGGGTGGCACAGATACGCAGTATTTT. Protein sequence: CASNLAGVGGTDTQYF. V is TRBV9 and J is TRBJ2-3, with 10 bases lining up with TRBD2. This CDR3 region has 16 residues. V gave up 6 bases and J gave up 1 base; unmatched junction bases: 8. In germline, CDR1 is SGDLS, CDR2 YYNGEE.

V and J are TRBV7-9 and TRBJ2-3; TRBD2 aligns across 9 bases. CDR1 is SEHNR and CDR2 is FQNEAQ in the germline V gene (reference sequence). The CDR3 consists of 15 residues. V gave up 5 bases and J gave up 5 bases; unmatched junction bases: 8. The CDR3 sequence is CASSQIAGVVDTQYF. The CDR3, as DNA: TGTGCCAGCAGCCAGATAGCGGGAGTTGTAGATACGCAGTATTTT.

This clone was recorded once. The chain carries TRBV5-1 and TRBJ2-1; TRBD2 matches 9 bases. The CDR3 is 15 residues long. CDR1 is SGHRS, CDR2 YFSETQ, per germline. The junction had 5 bases not matched to a gene; V was cut back by 0 bases and J by 7 bases. The chain's CDR3 is CASSLEAGGTNEQFF. CDR3 DNA: TGCGCCAGCAGCTTGGAAGCGGGAGGTACAAATGAGCAGTTCTTC.